These 27 T cell receptor beta chains came from one sample sequenced in a study of long-term antiretroviral therapy in people with HIV. Investigators performed immunoSEQ version v3.0 at survey level. The table came from immunoSEQ multiplex PCR; TCRdb's copy has only in-frame clones and leaves some out. The sample contains about 21,000 clones, about four fifths of which appear only once. Material: unsorted PBMCs, obtained 0.1 years before starting antiretroviral therapy. These receptors all come from a man aged 35-49 years with HIV.

This rearrangement joins TRBV6-6 to TRBJ2-7, with TRBD1 as a possible D gene (5 bases). V shed 2 bases and J shed 4 bases, with 9 bases lying between them. The germline V gene has CDR1 MNHNY and CDR2 SVGAGI (reference sequence). The CDR3 is 13 amino acids. Written as DNA, the CDR3 is TGTGCCAGCAGTTACCCGACAGCTTACGAGCAGTACTTC. The encoded protein is CASSYPTAYEQYF.

J is TRBJ1-5 and V is TRBV28; D not resolved. Germline V lookup: CDR1 MDHEN, CDR2 SYDVKM. The CDR3 loop spans 15 amino acids. Trimming stripped 7 bases from V and 0 bases from J, with 13 bases between. The CDR3 here is CASTTSYNSNQPQHF. DNA of the CDR3: TGTGCCAGCACCACTTCTTATAATAGCAATCAGCCCCAGCATTTT. Filled out from reference TRBV28 and TRBJ1-5, the complete variable domain reads DVKVTQSSRYLVKRTGEKVFLECVQDMDHENMFWYRQDPGLGLRLIYFSYDVKMKEKGDIPEGYSVSREKKERFSLILESASTNQTSMYLCASTTSYNSNQPQHFGDGTRLSIL.

CDR3 sequence (DNA): TGTGCCAGCACTGGGGGCACAGATACGCAGTATTTT. Its translation: CASTGGTDTQYF. The V and J genes are TRBV6-8 and TRBJ2-3; D gene unclear. V was pared by 7 bases and J by 1 base, with 6 bases between. This CDR3 contains 12 residues. CDR1 and CDR2 (germline): MNHGY, SAAAGT.

The CDR3 region has the DNA TGCAGCGTTGTCCCAAATTTGGACACTGAGCAGTTCTTC. Translation gives CSVVPNLDTEQFF. The chain links TRBV29-1 to TRBJ2-1; weak D call: TRBD1 (5 bases). The CDR3 has 13 residues. The V gene's germline CDR1 is SQVTM and CDR2 ANQGSEA. The V end was cut by 4 bases, the J end by 9 bases, with 16 bases between.

The chain uses TRBV7-2 and TRBJ1-2, with D unresolved. V gave up 1 base and J gave up 5 bases, with 14 bases separating them. This CDR3 spans 15 amino acids. Germline assignment: CDR1 SGHTA and CDR2 FQGNSA. The CDR3 DNA reads TGTGCCAGCAGCTTAGGTCAGCAGACTCGGTATGGCTACACCTTC. The encoded protein is CASSLGQQTRYGYTF.

The V call is TRBV7-2, the J call TRBJ2-1, with 9 positions matching TRBD1. The length of the CDR3 is 15 residues. Germline CDR1 and CDR2: SGHTA and FQGNSA. Unmatched junction bases numbered 6, after V lost 4 bases and J lost 5 bases. This CDR3 is CASSSDRGTHNEQFF. The CDR3 DNA follows: TGTGCCAGCAGCTCCGACAGGGGGACACACAATGAGCAGTTCTTC. The full variable domain, rest sourced from reference TRBV7-2 and TRBJ2-1, is GAGVSQSPSNKVTEKGKDVELRCDPISGHTALYWYRQSLGQGLEFLIYFQGNSAPDKSGLPSDRFSAERTGGSVSTLTIQRTQQEDSAVYLCASSSDRGTHNEQFFGPGTRLTVL.

In this sample, this clone turned up a few times. The V call is TRBV28, the J call TRBJ1-2; D gene ambiguous. The V and J ends lost 5 bases and 7 bases respectively, with 14 bases between them. The CDR3 consists of 13 residues. Germline V gene lookup returns CDR1 MDHEN and CDR2 SYDVKM. As DNA, the CDR3 is TGTGCCAGCAGTGAACGGTTGGGGAGTGGCTACACCTTC. This encodes CASSERLGSGYTF.

This clone was seen just once. The CDR3 bases are TGTGCCAGCAGCCAGGTTGGGGTTTCAGACTATGGCTACACCTTC. Translated: CASSQVGVSDYGYTF. V usage is TRBV5-6 and J usage is TRBJ1-2; the D is unclear. Germline lookup yields CDR1 SGHDT and CDR2 YYEEEE. V was clipped by 4 bases and J by 3 bases, with 16 bases between them. The CDR3 length is 15 residues. Full variable domain (rest looked up from reference TRBV5-6 and TRBJ1-2): DAGVTQSPTHLIKTRGQQVTLRCSPKSGHDTVSWYQQALGQGPQFIFQYYEEEERQRGNFPDRFSGHQFPNYSSELNVNALLLGDSALYLCASSQVGVSDYGYTFGSGTRLTVV.

The chain links TRBV10-2 to TRBJ2-5; 10 bases align to TRBD2. The J segment lost 2 bases and the V segment lost 3 bases, leaving 3 bases of the junction unmatched. Germline loops: CDR1 WSHSY, CDR2 SAAADI. CDR3 length equals 15 residues. The CDR3 protein is CASSEGAGGQETQYF. The CDR3 DNA sequence: TGCGCCAGCAGTGAAGGAGCGGGGGGGCAAGAGACCCAGTACTTC.

This chain uses TRBV5-1 with TRBJ1-2, with a tentative D call TRBD1 (6 bases). The V end lost 4 bases, the J end lost 0 bases, and 19 bases lay between the germline ends. This CDR3 is 17 amino acids long. From germline, CDR1 is SGHRS and CDR2 YFSETQ. This CDR3 is CASSGSVGQLPNYGYTF. CDR3 bases: TGCGCCAGCAGCGGCTCCGTAGGACAGCTACCTAACTATGGCTACACCTTC. The full variable domain, rest sourced from reference TRBV5-1 and TRBJ1-2, is KAGVTQTPRYLIKTRGQQVTLSCSPISGHRSVSWYQQTPGQGLQFLFEYFSETQRNKGNFPGRFSGRQFSNSRSEMNVSTLELGDSALYLCASSGSVGQLPNYGYTFGSGTRLTVV.

This clone turned up a few times. The chain joins TRBV9 to TRBJ1-2; D possibly corresponds to TRBD1 (6 bases). CDR3 size: 12 residues. Germline V CDR1 and CDR2: SGDLS, YYNGEE. The germline V and J ends were trimmed by 4 bases and 6 bases, with 10 bases remaining between them. DNA for the CDR3: TGTGCCAGCAGCTCCAAGGGGGATGGCTACACCTTC. It encodes CASSSKGDGYTF.

V usage is TRBV6-6 and J usage is TRBJ2-7; D is perhaps TRBD1 or TRBD2 (6 bases each). V was shortened by 4 bases and J by 7 bases, with 17 bases between the two germline ends. This CDR3 is built from 14 residues. The germline V gene has CDR1 MNHNY and CDR2 SVGAGI (reference sequence). CDR3 DNA sequence: TGTGCCAGCAGTTTTGTGGCAGGGGCGGGGGAGCAGTACTTC. This sequence encodes CASSFVAGAGEQYF.

This clone was observed a few times. V usage is TRBV7-2 and J usage is TRBJ2-3; a possible D gene is TRBD1 (5 bases). The CDR3 contains 15 residues. Germline V CDR1 and CDR2: SGHTA, FQGNSA. Trimming pared 1 base from V and 2 bases from J, leaving 10 bases between. The CDR3 spells CASSLGQGPTDTQYF. The CDR3 region has the DNA TGTGCCAGCAGCTTAGGGCAGGGCCCCACAGATACGCAGTATTTT. The entire variable domain, with the rest obtained from reference TRBV7-2 and TRBJ2-3, is as follows: GAGVSQSPSNKVTEKGKDVELRCDPISGHTALYWYRQSLGQGLEFLIYFQGNSAPDKSGLPSDRFSAERTGGSVSTLTIQRTQQEDSAVYLCASSLGQGPTDTQYFGPGTRLTVL.

On this clone itself: One end of the junction fails to match germline, which may point to a read error. The rearrangement joins TRBV6-6 to TRBJ1-4, with 7 bases that match TRBD1. The CDR3 consists of 15 residues. Germline loops: CDR1 MNHNY, CDR2 SVGAGI (reference sequence). CDR3 coding DNA: TGTGCCAGCAGTTACTCGGCCAGGGGGTGGGGAAAAACCCTTTTT. This gives the protein CASSYSARGWGKTLF.

This rearrangement joins TRBV5-1 to TRBJ2-3; 13 nucleotides line up with TRBD2. Looked up from germline, CDR1 is SGHRS and CDR2 is YFSETQ. The CDR3 loop spans 18 amino acids. Trimming took 5 bases from V and 0 from J; bases not matched to a gene: 9. The CDR3 sequence: CASRARTSGGPSTDTQYF. The CDR3 bases are TGCGCCAGCAGAGCCAGGACTAGCGGGGGCCCTAGCACAGATACGCAGTATTTT.

The V call is TRBV7-2, the J call TRBJ1-2; D might be TRBD1 (5 bases). The V gene lost 5 bases and the J gene lost 6 bases, with 19 bases spanning the gap. Germline values: CDR1 SGHTA, CDR2 FQGNSA. This CDR3 is 15 amino acids long. The DNA of the CDR3 is TGTGCCAGCAGCCGTATCCAGGCCGGGACGGATGGCTACACCTTC. Residues: CASSRIQAGTDGYTF. Full variable domain (missing parts from reference TRBV7-2 and TRBJ1-2): GAGVSQSPSNKVTEKGKDVELRCDPISGHTALYWYRQSLGQGLEFLIYFQGNSAPDKSGLPSDRFSAERTGGSVSTLTIQRTQQEDSAVYLCASSRIQAGTDGYTFGSGTRLTVV.

This chain links TRBV11-3 with TRBJ2-3; D unresolved. Germline V CDR1 and CDR2: SGHNT, YENEEA. V was trimmed by 0 bases and J by 5 bases, leaving 6 bases between them. The CDR3 extends over 13 amino acids. CDR3 sequence reads: CASSLDLGDTQYF. CDR3 bases: TGTGCCAGCAGCTTAGATCTAGGAGATACGCAGTATTTT.

V usage is TRBV9 and J usage is TRBJ2-7; maybe TRBD1 (6 bases). V lost 0 bases and J lost 11, with 18 bases in between. CDR3 length equals 14 residues. Germline V lookup: CDR1 SGDLS, CDR2 YYNGEE. Written as DNA, the CDR3 is TGTGCCAGCAGCGTAGGAGTGAGTTGGGGGCAGGAGTACTTC. Translated, it gives CASSVGVSWGQEYF.

CDR3 loop: CASSSGTGAGANVLTF. The CDR3 DNA is TGTGCCAGCAGCTCCGGGACAGGGGCCGGGGCCAACGTCCTGACTTTC. The chain recombines TRBV7-3 with TRBJ2-6, with 10 nucleotides matching TRBD1. Trimming cost V 4 bases and J 4 bases; bases outside gene matches: 4. The CDR3 contains 16 residues. From germline, CDR1 is SGHTA and CDR2 FQGTGA. The full variable domain, rest sourced from reference TRBV7-3 and TRBJ2-6, is GAGVSQTPSNKVTEKGKYVELRCDPISGHTALYWYRQSLGQGPEFLIYFQGTGAADDSGLPNDRFFAVRPEGSVSTLKIQRTERGDSAVYLCASSSGTGAGANVLTFGAGSRLTVL.

This clone turned up a few times. The chain has TRBV7-9 and TRBJ2-3, with 8 bases that match TRBD2. Germline V gene lookup returns CDR1 SEHNR and CDR2 FQNEAQ (reference sequence). The V gene end was trimmed by 5 bases and the J gene end by 4 bases; junction bases not matched to a gene: 8. CDR3 length equals 15 residues. This CDR3 reads CASSQPGLGSDTQYF. The CDR3 bases are TGTGCCAGCAGCCAGCCGGGACTAGGTTCAGATACGCAGTATTTT. The entire variable domain, with the rest obtained from reference TRBV7-9 and TRBJ2-3, is as follows: DTGVSQNPRHKITKRGQNVTFRCDPISEHNRLYWYRQTLGQGPEFLTYFQNEAQLEKSRLLSDRFSAERPKGSFSTLEIQRTEQGDSAMYLCASSQPGLGSDTQYFGPGTRLTVL.

V is TRBV28 and J is TRBJ2-1; TRBD2 aligns across 9 bases. Trimming removed 11 bases from V and 8 bases from J; junction bases left unmatched: 13. CDR3 length: 14 amino acids. Germline loops: CDR1 MDHEN, CDR2 SYDVKM. The CDR3 sequence is CAAEGGGGADEQFF. CDR3 coding DNA: TGTGCCGCCGAGGGTGGCGGGGGGGCCGATGAGCAGTTCTTC.

The chain recombines TRBV12-5 with TRBJ2-3; 7 bases agree with TRBD1. J lost 4 bases, V lost 1 base, and 2 bases had no gene match. This CDR3 is built from 14 residues. Germline loops: CDR1 LGHNT, CDR2 FRNRAP. The chain's CDR3 is CASGLGQGSDTQYF. As DNA, the CDR3 is TGTGCTAGTGGTTTGGGACAGGGTTCAGATACGCAGTATTTT.

This clone turned up a few times. The chain is built from TRBV7-3 and TRBJ1-6; D is unclear. The germline V gene encodes CDR1 SGHTA and CDR2 FQGTGA. This CDR3 comprises 14 residues. V was shortened by 2 bases and J by 7 bases, with 9 bases between the two germline ends. The CDR3: CASSLGPGNSPLHF. The CDR3 coding sequence is TGTGCCAGCAGCTTAGGCCCGGGGAATTCACCCCTCCACTTT.

The chain uses TRBV11-2 and TRBJ1-2, with a possible D match to TRBD1 (5 bases). V gave up 1 base and J gave up 8 bases, with 14 bases separating them. The CDR3 extends over 14 amino acids. Germline assignment: CDR1 SGHAT and CDR2 FQNNGV. The chain's CDR3 is CASSLVGGVGGYTF. CDR3 sequence (DNA): TGTGCCAGCAGCTTAGTTGGGGGGGTAGGAGGCTACACCTTC.

The rearrangement uses TRBV6-5 and TRBJ2-3, with D possibly being TRBD2 (6 bases). Trimming removed 6 bases from V and 3 bases from J, with 13 bases in between. CDR1 MNHEY and CDR2 SVGAGI come from the germline V gene. This CDR3 is built from 14 residues. The CDR3 is CASSETGRTDTQYF. CDR3 DNA: TGTGCCAGCAGCGAAACGGGGAGGACAGATACGCAGTATTTT.

This clone was counted only a few times. This sequence joins TRBV20-1 and TRBJ2-7, with D unresolved. The CDR3 loop spans 11 amino acids. With 3 bases removed from V and 4 bases from J, the gap between germline ends came to 7 bases. The V gene's germline CDR1 is DFQATT and CDR2 SNEGSKA (reference sequence). The CDR3 DNA sequence: TGCAGTGCTAGGATGAAATACGAGCAGTACTTC. It specifies CSARMKYEQYF.

This chain connects TRBV27 to TRBJ1-1; TRBD1 might be the D (5 bases). Deletions cut 4 bases from V and 0 bases from J, with 9 bases between. From germline, CDR1 is MNHEY and CDR2 SMNVEV (reference sequence). The CDR3 has 14 residues. The CDR3 spells CASSSDSMNTEAFF. The CDR3 DNA reads TGTGCCAGCAGTTCCGACAGTATGAACACTGAAGCTTTCTTT.